Listed below are T cell receptor beta chains from one sample, sequenced in a study of blood T cell repertoires in COVID-19. This table comes from immunoSEQ multiplex PCR, and its TCRdb copy is limited to in-frame clones, with some not included. The profile shows about 74,000 clones, around 76% of them singletons. Sequences were obtained from peripheral blood. The receptors stem from a man between 65 and 79 years old with active or convalescent COVID-19. CDR3s include the opening cysteine and the closing phenylalanine or tryptophan. The D gene is left open where the match is weak. Part of the rows lack a size; the others show once, few, many or a class for expanded clones.

>-|few|TRBJ2-2|TRBV5-8
TGTGCCAGCAGCCCCGGGACTCGTATCACCGGGGAGCTGTTTTTT
CASSPGTRITGELFF
>TRBD2|-|TRBJ2-7|TRBV9
TGTGCCAGCAGCGTGAGGGACGCAGCGGGGGGTACCTACGAGCAGTACTTC
CASSVRDAAGGTYEQYF
>TRBD2|-|TRBJ2-1|TRBV6-6
TGTGCCAGCAGTCCCGCCGGAGCGGGGGCGCACAATGAGCAGTTCTTC
CASSPAGAGAHNEQFF
>TRBD1|few|TRBJ1-2|TRBV5-1
TGCGCCAGCAGCTTGGACCCCGGGACAGGGGTTCGTGGCTACACCTTC
CASSLDPGTGVRGYTF
>-|-|TRBJ1-4|TRBV19
TGTGCCATTCGGGGGGGAAACGAAAAACTGTTTTTT
CAIRGGNEKLFF
>-|-|TRBJ2-6|TRBV28
TGTGCCAGCAGTTTAATTGGGAGCACTGGGGCCAACGTCCTGACTTTC
CASSLIGSTGANVLTF
>TRBD1|-|TRBJ2-1|TRBV2
TGTGCCAGCAGTGAAAGGGGGCGCGTCAATGAGCAGTTCTTC
CASSERGRVNEQFF
>TRBD2|few|TRBJ2-7|TRBV28
TGTGCCAGCAGTTCTTCTTCGGGACTAGCGGGGGGCGACTACGAGCAGTACTTC
CASSSSSGLAGGDYEQYF
>-|-|TRBJ1-1|TRBV19
TGTGCCAGTATTCAGGACAGCGCGAACACTGAAGCTTTCTTT
CASIQDSANTEAFF
>-|-|TRBJ2-7|TRBV15
TGTGCCACCAGCATTTCCAGGGGGGTCTACGAGCAGTACTTC
CATSISRGVYEQYF
>TRBD1|-|TRBJ2-7|TRBV9
TGTGCCAGCAGCACCTCCGGGACAGGGTCTGTCGAGCAGTACTTC
CASSTSGTGSVEQYF
>-|-|TRBJ2-3|TRBV7-3
TGTGCCAGCAGCTTATATCCCCAGGGTCACGGCACAGATACGCAGTATTTT
CASSLYPQGHGTDTQYF
>TRBD2|few|TRBJ2-1|TRBV3-1/TRBV3-2
TGTGCCAGCAGCCACTCAAGAGGAGTAGCGGGTTACAATGAGCAGTTCTTC
CASSHSRGVAGYNEQFF
>TRBD2|-|TRBJ2-3|TRBV5-5
TGTGCCAGCAGCTTCGGCGGGGGGCCTGCAGATACGCAGTATTTT
CASSFGGGPADTQYF
>TRBD2|once|TRBJ2-7|TRBV5-1
TGCGCCAGCAGCCTGAAGGCCGCGGGGGGGCGGAGCTCCTACGAGCAGTACTTC
CASSLKAAGGRSSYEQYF
>TRBD1|few|TRBJ2-3|TRBV11-2
TGTGCCAGCAGCTTAGTCGTTGGACAGGCTACGCAGTATTTT
CASSLVVGQATQYF
>-|once|TRBJ2-5|TRBV2
TGTGCGACCGGGGTTGGCGAGACCCAGTACTTC
CATGVGETQYF
>-|-|TRBJ2-1|TRBV29-1
TGCAGCGTTGAAGGGGGGCCCGGTAGGAATGAGCAGTTCTTC
CSVEGGPGRNEQFF
>TRBD1|-|TRBJ2-5|TRBV6-2/TRBV6-3
TGTGCCAGCAGTGACAGGGTCCAAGAGACCCAGTACTTC
CASSDRVQETQYF
>TRBD1|few|TRBJ1-2|TRBV5-1
TGCGCCAGCAGCTGGACAGGGGCAAATGGCTACACCTTC
CASSWTGANGYTF
>-|-|TRBJ1-1|TRBV3-1/TRBV3-2
TGTGCCAGCAGCCAAGGGGAGGGGACGGGTGAAGCTTTCTTT
CASSQGEGTGEAFF
>TRBD1|-|TRBJ1-5|TRBV5-1
TGCGCCAGCAGCCCCCCGGACAGGGGAAGCAATCAGCCCCAGCATTTT
CASSPPDRGSNQPQHF
>TRBD2|-|TRBJ2-3|TRBV18
TGTGCCAGCTCACTACAGGGACTAGCGGGGGACACAGATACGCAGTATTTT
CASSLQGLAGDTDTQYF
>-|-|TRBJ2-3|TRBV5-1
TGCGCCAGCAGCTTGGGCGTAGATACGCAGTATTTT
CASSLGVDTQYF
>TRBD1|-|TRBJ1-1|TRBV29-1
TGCAGCGTTGCGTTGACAGGGGGCGCGGAAGCTTTCTTT
CSVALTGGAEAFF
>-|few|TRBJ1-2|TRBV5-6
TGTGCCAGCAGCTTGCTCGTGGGGGGTGGCTATGGCTACACCTTC
CASSLLVGGGYGYTF
>-|once|TRBJ1-3|TRBV4-1
TGCGCCAGCAGCCTACTAGTGGGAGACTCTGGAAACACCATATATTTT
CASSLLVGDSGNTIYF
>TRBD1|-|TRBJ1-4|TRBV5-1
TGCGCCAGCAGCTTGGCAGGACAGGGGTCAACTAATGAAAAACTGTTTTTT
CASSLAGQGSTNEKLFF
>-|-|TRBJ2-1|TRBV3-1/TRBV3-2
TGTGCCAGCAGCCAAACTTTCTACAATGAGCAGTTCTTC
CASSQTFYNEQFF
>-|-|TRBJ2-7|TRBV13
TGTGCCAGCAGCTTAATGAGCTCCTACGAGCAGTACTTC
CASSLMSSYEQYF
>TRBD1|-|TRBJ2-7|TRBV16
TGTGCCAGCAGTCAGTCCCGGGACAGAAGGAGCTCCTACGAGCAGTACTTC
CASSQSRDRRSSYEQYF
>-|-|TRBJ2-2|TRBV9
TGTGCCACCGCTAGAGGGCAGGCCGCCGGGGAGCTGTTTTTT
CATARGQAAGELFF
>-|-|TRBJ1-3|TRBV5-1
TGCGCCAGCAGCGCGATGATACAGGGACCCGGAAACACCATATATTTT
CASSAMIQGPGNTIYF
>TRBD1|-|TRBJ1-1|TRBV5-1
TGCGCCAGCAGCCGGTCAGGGGGCGATACTGAAGCTTTCTTT
CASSRSGGDTEAFF
>-|few|TRBJ1-2|TRBV28
TGTGCCAGCAGAACTCAGGACTATGGCTACACCTTC
CASRTQDYGYTF
>-|-|TRBJ1-5|TRBV2
TGTGCCAGCAGGGACAGATATAGCAATCAGCCCCAGCATTTT
CASRDRYSNQPQHF